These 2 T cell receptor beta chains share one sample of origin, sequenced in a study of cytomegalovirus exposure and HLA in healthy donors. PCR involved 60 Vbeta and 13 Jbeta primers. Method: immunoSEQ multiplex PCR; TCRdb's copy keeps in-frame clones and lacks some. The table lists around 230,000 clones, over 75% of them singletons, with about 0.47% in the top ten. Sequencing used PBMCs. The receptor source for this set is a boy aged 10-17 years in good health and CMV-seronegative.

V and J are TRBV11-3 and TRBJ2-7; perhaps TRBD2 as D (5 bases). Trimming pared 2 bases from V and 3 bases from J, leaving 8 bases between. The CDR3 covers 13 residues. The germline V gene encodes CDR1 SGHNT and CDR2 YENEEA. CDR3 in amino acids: CASSLPGYYEQYF. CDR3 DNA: TGTGCCAGCAGCTTACCGGGATACTACGAGCAGTACTTC.

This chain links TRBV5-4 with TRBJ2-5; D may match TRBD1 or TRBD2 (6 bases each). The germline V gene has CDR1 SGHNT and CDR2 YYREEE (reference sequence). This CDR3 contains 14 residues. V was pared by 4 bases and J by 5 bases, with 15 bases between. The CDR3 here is CASSLGGRFETQYF. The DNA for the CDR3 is TGTGCCAGCAGCCTGGGGGGCCGTTTCGAGACCCAGTACTTC.